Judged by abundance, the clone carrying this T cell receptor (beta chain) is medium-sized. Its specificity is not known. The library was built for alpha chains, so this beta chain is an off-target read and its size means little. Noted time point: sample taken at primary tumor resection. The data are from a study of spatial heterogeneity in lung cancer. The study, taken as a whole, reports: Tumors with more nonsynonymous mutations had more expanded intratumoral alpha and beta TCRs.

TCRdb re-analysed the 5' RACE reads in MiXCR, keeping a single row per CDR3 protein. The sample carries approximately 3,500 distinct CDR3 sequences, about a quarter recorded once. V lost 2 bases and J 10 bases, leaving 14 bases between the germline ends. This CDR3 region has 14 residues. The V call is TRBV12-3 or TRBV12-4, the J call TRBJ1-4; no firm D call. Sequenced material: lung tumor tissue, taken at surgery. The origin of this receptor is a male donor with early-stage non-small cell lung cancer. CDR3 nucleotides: TGTGCCAGCAGTTTAACTCTCCAAGGAGGAAAACTGTTTTTT. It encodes CASSLTLQGGKLFF.